A selection of T cell receptor beta chains follows, all from one sample in a study of blood T cell repertoires in COVID-19. The table came from immunoSEQ multiplex PCR; TCRdb's copy has only in-frame clones and leaves some out. The sample has around 220,000 clones, about 90% seen once; the top ten hold about 6%. The sequencing input was PBMCs or T cells enriched from blood (not recorded which). The receptors were sampled from a woman in her thirties with acute COVID-19. The CDR3 runs from the conserved cysteine through the conserved F or W. Fields, in order: V gene, J gene, CDR3 length, D gene, clone size, CDR3 protein, CDR3 DNA. The D gene is left open where the match is weak. The size field is filled for only some rows; it gives once, few, many or a size class.

v_gene: TRBV7-3
j_gene: TRBJ1-2
len: 15
d_gene: .
abundance: .
CDR3aa: CASSSTDTANYGYTF
CDR3nt: TGTGCCAGCAGCTCGACGGACACGGCTAACTATGGCTACACCTTC

v_gene: TRBV28
j_gene: TRBJ2-5
len: 13
d_gene: .
abundance: .
CDR3aa: CASSLWRGETQYF
CDR3nt: TGTGCCAGCAGCTTGTGGCGGGGCGAGACCCAGTACTTC

v_gene: TRBV7-8
j_gene: TRBJ1-1
len: 11
d_gene: .
abundance: .
CDR3aa: CASSLVSQAFF
CDR3nt: TGTGCCAGCAGCTTAGTCTCGCAGGCTTTCTTT

v_gene: TRBV28
j_gene: TRBJ2-1
len: 12
d_gene: .
abundance: .
CDR3aa: CAVRDLRNEQFF
CDR3nt: TGTGCCGTAAGGGACTTAAGAAATGAGCAGTTCTTC

v_gene: TRBV5-1
j_gene: TRBJ2-2
len: 12
d_gene: TRBD1
abundance: .
CDR3aa: CASSLEGGGLFF
CDR3nt: TGCGCCAGCAGCTTGGAAGGGGGCGGGCTGTTTTTT

v_gene: TRBV28
j_gene: TRBJ1-1
len: 14
d_gene: .
abundance: .
CDR3aa: CASSLSGNGPEAFF
CDR3nt: TGTGCCAGCAGTTTATCGGGAAATGGCCCTGAAGCTTTCTTT

v_gene: TRBV28
j_gene: TRBJ2-5
len: 15
d_gene: .
abundance: .
CDR3aa: CASSQNEALKETQYF
CDR3nt: TGTGCCAGCAGCCAGAATGAGGCCTTAAAAGAGACCCAGTACTTC

v_gene: TRBV2
j_gene: TRBJ1-2
len: 12
d_gene: .
abundance: .
CDR3aa: CASQASNYGYTF
CDR3nt: TGTGCCAGTCAGGCCTCTAACTATGGCTACACCTTC

v_gene: TRBV10-2
j_gene: TRBJ2-3
len: 17
d_gene: TRBD2
abundance: .
CDR3aa: CASSESFIGREGDTQYF
CDR3nt: TGCGCCAGCAGTGAGTCGTTTATCGGGCGGGAGGGAGATACGCAGTATTTT

v_gene: TRBV5-5
j_gene: TRBJ1-6
len: 15
d_gene: .
abundance: .
CDR3aa: CASSANLGLGSPLHF
CDR3nt: TGTGCCAGCAGCGCCAACCTGGGACTTGGCTCACCCCTCCACTTT

v_gene: TRBV4-3
j_gene: TRBJ2-3
len: 16
d_gene: .
abundance: .
CDR3aa: CASSQEGVGGTDTQYF
CDR3nt: TGCGCCAGCAGCCAAGAGGGCGTAGGGGGCACAGATACGCAGTATTTT

v_gene: TRBV7-9
j_gene: TRBJ1-3
len: 19
d_gene: TRBD1
abundance: few
CDR3aa: CASSSSDRGLASSGNTIYF
CDR3nt: TGTGCCAGCAGCTCCTCGGACAGGGGACTTGCCAGCTCTGGAAACACCATATATTTT

v_gene: TRBV20-1
j_gene: TRBJ2-7
len: 10
d_gene: .
abundance: .
CDR3aa: CSALSYEQYF
CDR3nt: TGCAGTGCTCTTTCCTACGAGCAGTACTTC

v_gene: TRBV28
j_gene: TRBJ1-2
len: 11
d_gene: .
abundance: .
CDR3aa: CASSSAGINTF
CDR3nt: TGTGCCAGCAGCTCCGCGGGGATTAACACCTTC

v_gene: TRBV28
j_gene: TRBJ1-5
len: 14
d_gene: .
abundance: .
CDR3aa: CASTLPGNHQPQHF
CDR3nt: TGTGCCAGCACCCTCCCAGGGAATCACCAGCCCCAGCATTTT

v_gene: TRBV6-5
j_gene: TRBJ2-1
len: 14
d_gene: .
abundance: .
CDR3aa: CASSLDRTVNEQFF
CDR3nt: TGTGCCAGCAGTTTGGACAGAACGGTCAATGAGCAGTTCTTC

v_gene: TRBV28
j_gene: TRBJ2-3
len: 16
d_gene: .
abundance: .
CDR3aa: CASSFVGEGFPNTQYF
CDR3nt: TGTGCCAGCAGTTTCGTAGGGGAAGGGTTTCCTAATACGCAGTATTTT

v_gene: TRBV4-3
j_gene: TRBJ1-6
len: 19
d_gene: .
abundance: .
CDR3aa: CASSQERLAASGLNSPLHF
CDR3nt: TGCGCCAGCAGCCAAGAAAGGCTAGCGGCCTCCGGATTAAATTCACCCCTCCACTTT

v_gene: TRBV7-8
j_gene: TRBJ1-2
len: 12
d_gene: .
abundance: .
CDR3aa: CASSQQGYGYTF
CDR3nt: TGTGCCAGCAGCCAACAGGGTTATGGCTACACCTTC

v_gene: TRBV7-8
j_gene: TRBJ2-5
len: 14
d_gene: TRBD2
abundance: .
CDR3aa: CASSHIAGQETQYF
CDR3nt: TGTGCCAGTAGTCATATAGCGGGCCAAGAGACCCAGTACTTC

v_gene: TRBV28
j_gene: TRBJ1-4
len: 16
d_gene: .
abundance: .
CDR3aa: CASSLMGEGTGEKLFF
CDR3nt: TGTGCCAGCAGTTTAATGGGAGAGGGAACTGGTGAAAAACTGTTTTTT

v_gene: TRBV19
j_gene: TRBJ1-2
len: 12
d_gene: .
abundance: .
CDR3aa: CASRTADYGYTF
CDR3nt: TGTGCCAGCCGGACAGCCGACTATGGCTACACCTTC

v_gene: TRBV2
j_gene: TRBJ2-4
len: 20
d_gene: TRBD1
abundance: .
CDR3aa: CASTGTGGFMAPEAKNIQYF
CDR3nt: TGTGCCAGTACCGGGACAGGGGGGTTTATGGCCCCCGAGGCCAAAAACATTCAGTACTTC

v_gene: TRBV4-1
j_gene: TRBJ2-7
len: 14
d_gene: TRBD1
abundance: .
CDR3aa: CASSLGQGAQEQYF
CDR3nt: TGCGCCAGCAGCCTGGGACAGGGGGCTCAGGAGCAGTACTTC

v_gene: TRBV28
j_gene: TRBJ1-1
len: 15
d_gene: TRBD1
abundance: .
CDR3aa: CASSPQGTLNTEAFF
CDR3nt: TGTGCCAGCAGTCCACAGGGGACCCTGAACACTGAAGCTTTCTTT

v_gene: TRBV5-1
j_gene: TRBJ2-5
len: 15
d_gene: TRBD2
abundance: .
CDR3aa: CASGSSGSVQETQYF
CDR3nt: TGCGCCAGCGGGTCTAGCGGGAGTGTACAAGAGACCCAGTACTTC

v_gene: TRBV7-9
j_gene: TRBJ2-5
len: 14
d_gene: TRBD1
abundance: .
CDR3aa: CASSYTGGRETQYF
CDR3nt: TGTGCCAGCAGCTACACAGGGGGCAGGGAGACCCAGTACTTC

v_gene: TRBV3-1/TRBV3-2
j_gene: TRBJ1-6
len: 17
d_gene: .
abundance: .
CDR3aa: CASSQDLILTWFSPLHF
CDR3nt: TGTGCCAGCAGCCAAGATCTCATTTTGACTTGGTTTTCACCCCTCCACTTT

v_gene: TRBV29-1
j_gene: TRBJ2-5
len: 12
d_gene: .
abundance: .
CDR3aa: CSVGANGETQYF
CDR3nt: TGCAGCGTTGGGGCTAACGGAGAGACCCAGTACTTC

v_gene: TRBV5-1
j_gene: TRBJ2-1
len: 16
d_gene: TRBD2
abundance: .
CDR3aa: CASSLAGTSGNNEQFF
CDR3nt: TGCGCCAGCAGCTTGGCCGGGACTAGCGGGAATAATGAGCAGTTCTTC

v_gene: TRBV6-1
j_gene: TRBJ2-3
len: 15
d_gene: .
abundance: .
CDR3aa: CASSEAVTRTDTQYF
CDR3nt: TGTGCCAGCAGTGAAGCCGTAACTAGAACAGATACGCAGTATTTT

v_gene: TRBV5-6
j_gene: TRBJ2-2
len: 14
d_gene: .
abundance: .
CDR3aa: CASSSRLPTGELFF
CDR3nt: TGTGCCAGCAGCTCCCGACTACCCACCGGGGAGCTGTTTTTT

v_gene: TRBV5-4
j_gene: TRBJ1-1
len: 14
d_gene: .
abundance: .
CDR3aa: CASSFQGAGTEAFF
CDR3nt: TGTGCCAGCAGCTTTCAGGGCGCCGGAACTGAAGCTTTCTTT

v_gene: TRBV28
j_gene: TRBJ1-4
len: 15
d_gene: .
abundance: .
CDR3aa: CASSPGQGSNEKLFF
CDR3nt: TGTGCCAGCAGCCCGGGGCAGGGGTCTAATGAAAAACTGTTTTTT

v_gene: TRBV4-1
j_gene: TRBJ1-1
len: 14
d_gene: .
abundance: .
CDR3aa: CASSPPAGVTEAFF
CDR3nt: TGCGCCAGCAGCCCCCCAGCGGGGGTCACTGAAGCTTTCTTT

v_gene: TRBV5-1
j_gene: TRBJ2-1
len: 14
d_gene: .
abundance: once
CDR3aa: CASSLAKGVDEQFF
CDR3nt: TGCGCCAGCAGCTTGGCCAAGGGAGTCGATGAGCAGTTCTTC

v_gene: TRBV28
j_gene: TRBJ1-1
len: 12
d_gene: .
abundance: once
CDR3aa: CASSRVNTEAFF
CDR3nt: TGTGCCTCAAGCAGGGTGAACACTGAAGCTTTCTTT

v_gene: TRBV28
j_gene: TRBJ1-6
len: 16
d_gene: TRBD1
abundance: .
CDR3aa: CASRIYRDRVNSPLHF
CDR3nt: TGTGCCAGCAGGATATACCGGGACAGGGTTAATTCACCCCTCCACTTT

v_gene: TRBV10-1
j_gene: TRBJ1-2
len: 13
d_gene: TRBD1
abundance: .
CDR3aa: CASSESQGAGYTF
CDR3nt: TGCGCCAGCAGTGAGTCGCAGGGGGCGGGCTACACCTTC

v_gene: TRBV9
j_gene: TRBJ1-1
len: 11
d_gene: .
abundance: .
CDR3aa: CASSADREAFF
CDR3nt: TGTGCCAGCAGCGCGGACAGAGAAGCTTTCTTT

v_gene: TRBV27
j_gene: TRBJ1-2
len: 13
d_gene: TRBD1
abundance: .
CDR3aa: CASSFGDRGPVFF
CDR3nt: TGTGCCAGCAGTTTTGGTGACAGGGGCCCCGTTTTTTTC

v_gene: TRBV5-5
j_gene: TRBJ1-5
len: 16
d_gene: TRBD1
abundance: few
CDR3aa: CASSPRDRGPNQPQHF
CDR3nt: TGTGCCAGCAGCCCGCGGGACAGGGGGCCTAATCAGCCCCAGCATTTT

v_gene: TRBV9
j_gene: TRBJ2-7
len: 15
d_gene: .
abundance: .
CDR3aa: CASITLRGFSYEQYF
CDR3nt: TGTGCCAGCATTACTCTTCGGGGATTCTCCTACGAGCAGTACTTC

v_gene: TRBV7-2
j_gene: TRBJ2-7
len: 19
d_gene: TRBD2
abundance: once
CDR3aa: CASSSGPLPRRGAPYEQYF
CDR3nt: TGTGCCAGCAGCTCGGGACCCCTCCCTAGGCGGGGGGCCCCGTACGAGCAGTACTTC

v_gene: TRBV9
j_gene: TRBJ2-5
len: 16
d_gene: TRBD2
abundance: .
CDR3aa: CASSVGTSGLQETQYF
CDR3nt: TGTGCCAGCAGCGTCGGGACTAGCGGGTTACAAGAGACCCAGTACTTC

v_gene: TRBV18
j_gene: TRBJ1-1
len: 18
d_gene: TRBD1
abundance: .
CDR3aa: CASSSPYGTGGSDTEAFF
CDR3nt: TGTGCCAGCTCATCTCCCTATGGGACAGGGGGTTCGGACACTGAAGCTTTCTTT

v_gene: TRBV30
j_gene: TRBJ1-1
len: 14
d_gene: .
abundance: many
CDR3aa: CAWSPPPGSGKTFF
CDR3nt: TGTGCCTGGAGCCCCCCGCCCGGGTCCGGCAAAACTTTCTTT

v_gene: TRBV12-3/TRBV12-4
j_gene: TRBJ1-6
len: 12
d_gene: .
abundance: once
CDR3aa: CASSSTGTPLHF
CDR3nt: TGTGCCAGCAGTTCGACTGGTACACCCCTCCACTTT

v_gene: TRBV15
j_gene: TRBJ1-3
len: 16
d_gene: TRBD1
abundance: .
CDR3aa: CATSRPEDRRGNTIYF
CDR3nt: TGTGCCACCAGCAGACCTGAGGACAGGCGAGGAAACACCATATATTTT

v_gene: TRBV7-2
j_gene: TRBJ2-5
len: 14
d_gene: .
abundance: few
CDR3aa: CASSQGLAVETQYF
CDR3nt: TGTGCCAGCAGCCAGGGACTCGCAGTAGAGACCCAGTACTTC

v_gene: TRBV14
j_gene: TRBJ2-2
len: 16
d_gene: .
abundance: .
CDR3aa: CASSQHRVSGTGELFF
CDR3nt: TGTGCCAGCAGCCAACACAGGGTTTCGGGCACCGGGGAGCTGTTTTTT

v_gene: TRBV3-1/TRBV3-2
j_gene: TRBJ1-2
len: 14
d_gene: TRBD1
abundance: .
CDR3aa: CASSQGQGNYGYTF
CDR3nt: TGTGCCAGCAGCCAGGGACAGGGAAATTATGGCTACACCTTC

v_gene: TRBV6-2/TRBV6-3
j_gene: TRBJ2-5
len: 18
d_gene: TRBD2
abundance: .
CDR3aa: CASSNKELAGGPQETQYF
CDR3nt: TGTGCCAGCAGTAATAAGGAACTAGCGGGAGGGCCGCAAGAGACCCAGTACTTC

v_gene: TRBV6-5
j_gene: TRBJ1-5
len: 13
d_gene: .
abundance: .
CDR3aa: CASSNRENQPQHF
CDR3nt: TGTGCCAGCAGTAACAGGGAAAATCAGCCCCAGCATTTT